The 29 T cell receptor beta chains below were found in one sample sequenced in a study of Ad26.COV2.S vaccination and SARS-CoV-2 variants. The treatment here: some 20 received Ad26.COV2.S at low or high dose, single or two shots; several received placebo; per-sample allocation not given. Specimens were obtained on day 63 following the first vaccine or placebo injection. Produced via immunoSEQ multiplex PCR; TCRdb's table is partial and in-frame only. The sample has 360,000 or so clones; 70% to 90% are singletons. The sample in question was peripheral blood, obtained in a trial of Ad26.COV2.S vaccine versus placebo. Receptors were obtained from a person aged 18-60 years who received the Ad26.COV2.S COVID-19 vaccine or a placebo.

The chain combines TRBV28 with TRBJ2-7, with TRBD1 matching over 7 bases. This CDR3 is 15 amino acids long. Germline assignment: CDR1 MDHEN and CDR2 SYDVKM. Trimming at V came to 5 bases and at J to 1 base, leaving 8 bases not matched to a gene. In DNA, the CDR3 is TGTGCCAGCAGTACCTTAGGGGGCGCTTCCTACGAGCAGTACTTC. Its translation is CASSTLGGASYEQYF.

V and J are TRBV19 and TRBJ1-3; D call uncertain. Looked up from germline, CDR1 is LNHDA and CDR2 is SQIVND (reference sequence). CDR3 size: 14 residues. V gave up 3 bases and J gave up 2 bases, with 8 bases separating them. CDR3 sequence (DNA): TGTGCCAGTAGTATTGCAATAACTGGAAACACCATATATTTT. It encodes CASSIAITGNTIYF.

This rearrangement joins TRBV5-4 to TRBJ2-6; D could derive from TRBD1 or TRBD2 (5 bases each). The CDR3 spans 17 residues. Trimming took 0 bases from V and 0 from J, leaving 10 bases between them. Germline assignment: CDR1 SGHNT and CDR2 YYREEE (reference sequence). The CDR3: CASSLGGPFSGANVLTF. As DNA, the CDR3 is TGTGCCAGCAGCTTGGGGGGACCGTTCTCTGGGGCCAACGTCCTGACTTTC.

The chain couples TRBV7-9 to TRBJ1-1; TRBD1 matches at 11 bases. The CDR3 has 17 residues. Unmatched junction bases numbered 8, after V lost 5 bases and J lost 0 bases. The germline CDR1 and CDR2 sequences are SEHNR and FQNEAQ (reference sequence). CDR3 in DNA: TGTGCCAGCAGCACCGGACAGGGGGCTTTCTTGAACACTGAAGCTTTCTTT. Amino acids: CASSTGQGAFLNTEAFF.

This clone has just one count. This chain links TRBV7-2 with TRBJ2-2, with 9 bases that match TRBD1. The CDR3 contains 16 residues. Germline V gene lookup returns CDR1 SGHTA and CDR2 FQGNSA. The junction had 9 bases not matched to a gene; V was cut back by 5 bases and J by 5 bases. CDR3 DNA: TGTGCCAGCAGCAGACGACAGGGGGTAGGGACCGGGGAGCTGTTTTTT. Protein sequence: CASSRRQGVGTGELFF.

The rearrangement links TRBV15 to TRBJ2-7, with a weak D call TRBD2 (6 bases). Germline values: CDR1 LNHNV, CDR2 YYDKDF (reference sequence). The germline V and J ends were trimmed by 4 bases and 3 bases, with 13 bases remaining between them. The CDR3 runs 14 residues. DNA of the CDR3: TGTGCCACCAGCATGGGGACTCTTATCTACGAGCAGTACTTC. Its protein is CATSMGTLIYEQYF.

Only one count was recorded for this clone. The chain carries TRBV6-4 and TRBJ1-2; possible D gene TRBD1, 5 bases. The CDR3 loop spans 17 amino acids. The germline CDR1 and CDR2 sequences are MRHNA and SNTAGT. Trimming took 3 bases from V and 7 from J, leaving 24 bases between them. CDR3 protein: CASSDPLPGPQAFGYTF. CDR3 in DNA: TGTGCCAGCAGTGATCCACTCCCGGGACCTCAAGCGTTTGGCTACACCTTC.

This sequence joins TRBV6-5 and TRBJ1-1; no clear D gene. Trimming stripped 5 bases from V and 1 base from J, with 11 bases between. The germline V gene encodes CDR1 MNHEY and CDR2 SVGAGI. CDR3 length: 14 amino acids. This chain's CDR3 is CASSLKGKNTEAFF. The CDR3 DNA follows: TGTGCCAGCAGTCTGAAGGGAAAGAACACTGAAGCTTTCTTT.

This chain connects TRBV10-3 to TRBJ1-3; a weak D match, TRBD1 (6 bases). Trimming stripped 7 bases from V and 0 bases from J, with 13 bases between. The germline V gene encodes CDR1 ENHRY and CDR2 SYGVKD. This CDR3 is built from 15 residues. The DNA of the CDR3 is TGTGCCATCAAAAGGACAGCCAACTCTGGAAACACCATATATTTT. Amino acids: CAIKRTANSGNTIYF.

CDR3 region: CASSFMPGSTDTQYF. For the CDR3, the DNA is TGTGCCAGCAGCTTTATGCCAGGGAGCACAGATACGCAGTATTTT. The V call is TRBV5-5, the J call TRBJ2-3, with D possibly being TRBD1 (5 bases). Trimming took 2 bases from V and 0 from J, leaving 10 bases between them. Germline CDR1 reads SGHKS; CDR2 reads YYEKEE (reference sequence). CDR3 length equals 15 residues.

On this clone itself: A junction end diverges from the germline sequence, so it may reflect a read error. The J gene is TRBJ1-2, the V gene TRBV7-7; D remains ambiguous. Germline V gene lookup returns CDR1 SSHAT and CDR2 FNYEAQ (reference sequence). The CDR3 consists of 16 residues. Here the CDR3 reads CASSPDNTPHFYGYTF. The CDR3 DNA follows: TGTGCTAGCAGCCCCGATAATACACCGCACTTTTATGGCTACACCTTC.

The CDR3 nucleotides are TGTGCCAGCAGCACCCGGGAGGGCCGCCCCGCAGATACGCAGTATTTT. It translates to CASSTREGRPADTQYF. The chain links TRBV9 to TRBJ2-3; TRBD2 aligns across 8 bases. CDR3 size: 16 residues. Germline loops: CDR1 SGDLS, CDR2 YYNGEE. V lost 4 bases to trimming and J lost 4 bases; unmatched junction nucleotides: 11.

V gene TRBV11-2 combines with J gene TRBJ2-7; 7 nucleotides agree with TRBD2. Germline CDR1 and CDR2: SGHAT and FQNNGV. The CDR3 length is 16 residues. Losses at the gene ends were 0 bases for V and 4 bases for J; bases not matched to a gene: 9. The CDR3 nucleotides read TGTGCCAGCAGCTTAGACTGGGGGGGTGGTGCGTACGAGCAGTACTTC. Amino acid sequence: CASSLDWGGGAYEQYF.

The J gene is TRBJ1-1, the V gene TRBV6-5, with a weak D call TRBD1 (5 bases). Trimming pared 6 bases from V and 3 bases from J, leaving 14 bases between. This CDR3 has 14 amino acids. Germline CDR1 is MNHEY and CDR2 is SVGAGI. This CDR3 reads CASSPSLGDTEAFF. The CDR3 DNA follows: TGTGCCAGCAGCCCGAGTTTGGGGGACACTGAAGCTTTCTTT.

The chain joins TRBV27 to TRBJ1-2; D is undetermined. The CDR3 consists of 17 residues. CDR1 and CDR2 from the germline V gene are MNHEY and SMNVEV (reference sequence). V was shortened by 5 bases and J by 9 bases, with 28 bases between the two germline ends. This CDR3 is CASSPLKGPSPFQRYTF. CDR3 sequence (DNA): TGTGCCAGCAGTCCACTCAAAGGGCCTTCTCCCTTCCAACGCTACACCTTC.

The chain employs TRBV7-9 and TRBJ2-5; no firm D call. The ends were cut back, 5 bases at V and 4 bases at J, with 8 bases in the middle. The CDR3 is made up of 12 amino acids. Germline lookup yields CDR1 SEHNR and CDR2 FQNEAQ (reference sequence). The CDR3 reads CASSPVPETQYF. DNA of the CDR3: TGTGCCAGCAGCCCCGTCCCAGAGACCCAGTACTTC.

The chain is built from TRBV15 and TRBJ2-1; 10 bases line up with TRBD2. The germline V gene has CDR1 LNHNV and CDR2 YYDKDF (reference sequence). The CDR3 has 15 residues. After removal of 3 bases from V and 5 bases from J, the junction contained 4 bases not matched to a gene. CDR3 in amino acids: CATSRTSGLHNEQFF. For the CDR3, the DNA is TGTGCCACCAGCAGGACTAGCGGGCTACACAATGAGCAGTTCTTC. The full variable domain, completed using reference TRBV15 and TRBJ2-1, is DAMVIQNPRYQVTQFGKPVTLSCSQTLNHNVMYWYQQKSSQAPKLLFHYYDKDFNNEADTPDNFQSRRPNTSFCFLDIRSPGLGDTAMYLCATSRTSGLHNEQFFGPGTRLTVL.

The V call is TRBV30, the J call TRBJ2-3, with D tentatively TRBD2 (5 bases). Deletions cut 2 bases from V and 1 base from J, with 10 bases between. This CDR3 has 14 residues. Germline values: CDR1 GTSNPN, CDR2 SVGIG (reference sequence). The CDR3 coding sequence is TGTGCCTGGAGTTCGGGGTCGGGCACAGATACGCAGTATTTT. It encodes CAWSSGSGTDTQYF.

The chain combines TRBV5-4 with TRBJ2-3, with 7 bases matching TRBD2. The CDR3 has 14 residues. V shed 4 bases and J 4 bases; nucleotides not matched to a gene: 6. Looked up from germline, CDR1 is SGHNT and CDR2 is YYREEE (reference sequence). The CDR3 loop reads CASSIGLGADTQYF. CDR3 coding DNA: TGTGCCAGCAGCATCGGACTAGGCGCAGATACGCAGTATTTT.

The chain recombines TRBV6-5 with TRBJ2-1; unclear D gene. The CDR3 runs 16 residues. V was shortened by 2 bases and J by 8 bases, with 19 bases between the two germline ends. Germline CDR1 MNHEY, CDR2 SVGAGI. The CDR3 protein is CASSYRLPGLGDEQFF. The CDR3 DNA follows: TGTGCCAGCAGTTACAGGTTGCCAGGTCTTGGGGATGAGCAGTTCTTC.

This chain links TRBV18 with TRBJ1-2; 9 nucleotides match TRBD1. The trim removed 3 bases at V and 4 bases at J, leaving 3 bases unmatched. The CDR3 covers 14 residues. The germline CDR1 and CDR2 sequences are KGHSH and LQKENI. In DNA form, the CDR3 reads TGTGCCAGCTCACCCGGACAGGGGACCTATGGCTACACCTTC. Its protein product is CASSPGQGTYGYTF. The entire variable domain, with the rest obtained from reference TRBV18 and TRBJ1-2, is as follows: NAGVMQNPRHLVRRRGQEARLRCSPMKGHSHVYWYRQLPEEGLKFMVYLQKENIIDESGMPKERFSAEFPKEGPSILRIQQVVRGDSAAYFCASSPGQGTYGYTFGSGTRLTVV.

The chain carries TRBV9 and TRBJ2-6, with D unresolved. CDR3 length: 16 amino acids. Deletions cut 0 bases from V and 2 bases from J, with 9 bases between. Germline CDR1 SGDLS, CDR2 YYNGEE. The CDR3 region has the DNA TGTGCCAGCAGCGTAGGTCAAAGCCCTGGGGCCAACGTCCTGACTTTC. This encodes CASSVGQSPGANVLTF.

The CDR3 spells CARSLGRGWNTGELFF. For the CDR3, the DNA is TGTGCCAGAAGCTTGGGAAGGGGATGGAACACCGGGGAGCTGTTTTTT. The chain combines TRBV5-3 with TRBJ2-2; the D gene is possibly TRBD1 (5 bases). TRBV5-3 is an ORF for which the function is uncertain. Trimming stripped 0 bases from V and 1 base from J, with 10 bases between. CDR3 size: 16 residues.

Concerning this clone itself: One end of the junction is discordant with germline, which a read error may explain. The chain uses TRBV10-3 and TRBJ2-7; D is unresolved. The CDR3 runs 13 residues. Germline V lookup: CDR1 ENHRY, CDR2 SYGVKD. CDR3 bases: TGTGCCATCAGAAACGGGCTCTCCAACGAGCAGTACTTC. It codes for CAIRNGLSNEQYF.

The V call is TRBV28, the J call TRBJ1-2, with TRBD1 as a possible D gene (6 bases). This CDR3 region has 20 residues. V shed 5 bases and J shed 5 bases, with 33 bases lying between them. Per germline, CDR1 MDHEN and CDR2 SYDVKM. The CDR3 bases are TGTGCCAGCAGTCCCCTAATAACGATAGCAGGGGTTGGAGCGCGGTATGGCTACACCTTC. Amino acid sequence: CASSPLITIAGVGARYGYTF.

The chain has TRBV11-3 and TRBJ1-1, with a possible D match to TRBD1 (5 bases). This CDR3 has 13 amino acids. V lost 6 bases to trimming and J lost 6 bases, with 14 bases between them. Germline assignment: CDR1 SGHNT and CDR2 YENEEA. Here the CDR3 DNA reads TGTGCCAGCAGTACGGGGGATCCCGCTGAAGCTTTCTTT. Residues: CASSTGDPAEAFF.

The chain employs TRBV24-1 and TRBJ1-2; D is ambiguous. Trimming took 2 bases from V and 6 from J, leaving 9 bases between them. Germline V gene lookup returns CDR1 KGHDR and CDR2 SFDVKD. The CDR3 contains 13 residues. Written as DNA, the CDR3 is TGTGCCACCAGTGATTCCGAACATAATGGCTACACCTTC. Translated, it gives CATSDSEHNGYTF.

V gene TRBV7-3 combines with J gene TRBJ2-3; 13 bases are a match to TRBD2. Trimming took 4 bases from V and 2 from J; bases not matched to a gene: 3. The CDR3 has 16 amino acids. Germline V gene sequence: CDR1 SGHTA, CDR2 FQGTGA. The CDR3 region is CASSSGLAGDTDTQYF. The CDR3 DNA is TGTGCCAGCAGCTCAGGACTAGCGGGAGACACAGATACGCAGTATTTT.

The rearrangement uses TRBV7-3 and TRBJ2-5; 13 bases map to TRBD2. With V trimmed by 5 bases and J by 5 bases, 8 bases remained unmatched. This CDR3 spans 16 amino acids. Germline CDR1 reads SGHTA; CDR2 reads FQGTGA. The CDR3 coding sequence is TGTGCCAGCAGCCAAGGACTAGCGGGAGCCGGCGAGACCCAGTACTTC. It translates to CASSQGLAGAGETQYF. The variable domain in full, with the rest retrieved from reference TRBV7-3 and TRBJ2-5, is GAGVSQTPSNKVTEKGKYVELRCDPISGHTALYWYRQSLGQGPEFLIYFQGTGAADDSGLPNDRFFAVRPEGSVSTLKIQRTERGDSAVYLCASSQGLAGAGETQYFGPGTRLLVL.